The T cell receptor (beta chain) under discussion was sequenced for a study of cytomegalovirus exposure and HLA in healthy donors. Broader study findings: Previous analysis showed most TCR beta V segments were productive about 87% or about 30% of the time. TCR beta V- and J-gene trimming, according to a later analysis, was linked to a missense DCLRE1C variant.

PCR primers comprised 60 Vbeta and 13 Jbeta primers. Authors' methods: Around 76 million unique TCR beta chains, 9 million to 11 million shared, were counted in a later analysis. The protocol was immunoSEQ multiplex PCR, while the TCRdb copy is restricted to in-frame clones and leaves out a portion. That table gives V, J and clone size, and the DNA gave D and trimming. This sample yields fewer than 150,000 clones, of which 80% are seen a single time; 4.5% to 6.5% belongs to the top ten. V lost 4 bases and J lost 5; bases outside the gene matches: 10. CDR3 length: 15 residues. The germline CDR1 and CDR2 sequences are MNHEY and SVGAGI. Healthy people donating bone marrow made up the donors. With regard to this clone: The antigen remains undetermined. Other DNA sequences in the same sample also yield this CDR3.

Sequencing was performed on PBMCs. The clonotype was recovered from a male donor in good health and CMV-seronegative. The V gene is TRBV6-5, the J gene TRBJ2-7; TRBD1 matches at 8 bases. CDR3 bases: TGTGCCAGCAGTTTCCTTCCAGGACAGGGCAACGAGCAGTACTTC. This codes for CASSFLPGQGNEQYF.